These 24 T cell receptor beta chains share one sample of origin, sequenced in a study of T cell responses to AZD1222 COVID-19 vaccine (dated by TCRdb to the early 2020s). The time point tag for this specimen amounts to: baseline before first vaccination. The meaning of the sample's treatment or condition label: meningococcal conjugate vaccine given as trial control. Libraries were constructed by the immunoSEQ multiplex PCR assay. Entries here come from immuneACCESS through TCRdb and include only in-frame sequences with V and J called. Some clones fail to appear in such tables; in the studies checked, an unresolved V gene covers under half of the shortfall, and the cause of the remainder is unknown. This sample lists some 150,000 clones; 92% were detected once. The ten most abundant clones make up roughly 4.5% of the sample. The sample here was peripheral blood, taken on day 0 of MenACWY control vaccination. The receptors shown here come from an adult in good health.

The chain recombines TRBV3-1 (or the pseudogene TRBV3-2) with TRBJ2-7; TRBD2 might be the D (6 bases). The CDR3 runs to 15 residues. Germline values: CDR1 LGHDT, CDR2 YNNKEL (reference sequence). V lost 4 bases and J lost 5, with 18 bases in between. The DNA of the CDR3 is TGTGCCAGCAGCCGCTCAGGCACTAGCAAGCACGAGCAGTACTTC. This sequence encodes CASSRSGTSKHEQYF.

The CDR3 sequence is CATSEGGRMNTEAFF. Written as DNA, the CDR3 is TGTGCCACCAGTGAGGGGGGCCGGATGAACACTGAAGCTTTCTTT. The genes are TRBV24-1 and TRBJ1-1; the D gene is possibly TRBD1 (6 bases). Trimming stripped 4 bases from V and 0 bases from J, with 11 bases between. This CDR3 spans 15 amino acids. The germline V gene has CDR1 KGHDR and CDR2 SFDVKD.

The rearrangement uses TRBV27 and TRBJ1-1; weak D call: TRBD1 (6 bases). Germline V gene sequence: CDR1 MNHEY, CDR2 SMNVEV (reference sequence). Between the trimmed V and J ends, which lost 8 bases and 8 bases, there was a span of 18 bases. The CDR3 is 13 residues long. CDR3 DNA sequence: TGTGCCAGCCGCTGGGGGGGGGCAGTGGAAGCTTTCTTT. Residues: CASRWGGAVEAFF.

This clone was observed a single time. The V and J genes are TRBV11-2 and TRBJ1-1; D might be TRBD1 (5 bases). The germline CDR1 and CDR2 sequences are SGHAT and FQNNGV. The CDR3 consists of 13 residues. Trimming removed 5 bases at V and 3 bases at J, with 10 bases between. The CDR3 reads CASSQGVDTEAFF. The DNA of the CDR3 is TGTGCCAGCAGCCAAGGGGTGGACACTGAAGCTTTCTTT.

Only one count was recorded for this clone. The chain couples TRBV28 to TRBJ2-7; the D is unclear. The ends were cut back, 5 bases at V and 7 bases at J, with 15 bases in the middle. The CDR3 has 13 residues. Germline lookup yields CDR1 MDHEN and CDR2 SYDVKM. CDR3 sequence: CASSLPPLGEQYF. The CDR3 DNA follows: TGTGCCAGCAGTCTCCCGCCCTTGGGGGAGCAGTACTTC.

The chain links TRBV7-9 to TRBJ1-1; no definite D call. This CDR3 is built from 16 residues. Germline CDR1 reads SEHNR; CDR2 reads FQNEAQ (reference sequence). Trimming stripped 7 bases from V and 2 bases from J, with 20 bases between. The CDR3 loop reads CASTTVRGRPNTEAFF. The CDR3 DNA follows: TGTGCCAGCACCACCGTCAGAGGCAGGCCCAACACTGAAGCTTTCTTT.

This CDR3 is CASSFPQGAPETQYF. The CDR3 bases are TGTGCCAGCAGCTTCCCCCAGGGGGCCCCGGAGACCCAGTACTTC. V gene TRBV5-4 combines with J gene TRBJ2-5; 8 bases fit TRBD1. This CDR3 region has 15 residues. With V trimmed by 2 bases and J by 5 bases, 8 bases remained unmatched. The germline V gene encodes CDR1 SGHNT and CDR2 YYREEE (reference sequence).

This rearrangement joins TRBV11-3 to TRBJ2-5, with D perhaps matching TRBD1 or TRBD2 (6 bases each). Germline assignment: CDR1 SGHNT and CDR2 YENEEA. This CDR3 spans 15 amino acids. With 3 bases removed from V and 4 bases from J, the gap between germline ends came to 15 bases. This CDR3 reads CASSFGGRGRETQYF. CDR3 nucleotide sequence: TGTGCCAGCAGCTTCGGCGGTCGGGGGCGAGAGACCCAGTACTTC.

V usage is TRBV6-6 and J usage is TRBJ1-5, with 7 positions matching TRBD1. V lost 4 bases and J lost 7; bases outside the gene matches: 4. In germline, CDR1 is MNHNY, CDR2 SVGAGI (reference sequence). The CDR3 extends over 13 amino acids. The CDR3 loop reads CASSSRTGQPQHF. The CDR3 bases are TGTGCCAGCAGTTCCAGGACAGGACAGCCCCAGCATTTT.

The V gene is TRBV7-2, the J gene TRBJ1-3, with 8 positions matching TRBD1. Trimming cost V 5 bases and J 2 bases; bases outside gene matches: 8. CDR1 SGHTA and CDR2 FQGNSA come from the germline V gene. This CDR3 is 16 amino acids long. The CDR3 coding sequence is TGTGCCAGCAGCATGGGGACAGGAGAAACTGGAAACACCATATATTTT. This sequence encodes CASSMGTGETGNTIYF.

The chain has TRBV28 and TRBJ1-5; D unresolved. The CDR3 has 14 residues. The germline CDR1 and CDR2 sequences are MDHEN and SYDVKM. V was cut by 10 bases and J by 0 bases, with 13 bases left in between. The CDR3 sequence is CATQKEDSNQPQHF. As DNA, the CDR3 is TGTGCCACCCAGAAAGAGGATAGCAATCAGCCCCAGCATTTT. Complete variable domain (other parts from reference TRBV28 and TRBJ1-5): DVKVTQSSRYLVKRTGEKVFLECVQDMDHENMFWYRQDPGLGLRLIYFSYDVKMKEKGDIPEGYSVSREKKERFSLILESASTNQTSMYLCATQKEDSNQPQHFGDGTRLSIL.

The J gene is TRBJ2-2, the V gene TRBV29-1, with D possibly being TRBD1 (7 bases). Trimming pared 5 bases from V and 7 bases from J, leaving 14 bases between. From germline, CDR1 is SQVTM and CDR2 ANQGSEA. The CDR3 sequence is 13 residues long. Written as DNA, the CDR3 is TGCAGCGTTCTCAGGGGGGTGGACGGGGAGCTGTTTTTT. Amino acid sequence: CSVLRGVDGELFF.

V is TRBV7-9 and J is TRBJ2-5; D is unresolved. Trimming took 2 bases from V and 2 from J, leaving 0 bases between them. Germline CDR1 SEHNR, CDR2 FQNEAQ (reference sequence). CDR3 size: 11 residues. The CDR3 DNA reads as TGTGCCAGCAGCTTACAAGAGACCCAGTACTTC. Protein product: CASSLQETQYF. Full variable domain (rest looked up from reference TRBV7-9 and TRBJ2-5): DTGVSQNPRHKITKRGQNVTFRCDPISEHNRLYWYRQTLGQGPEFLTYFQNEAQLEKSRLLSDRFSAERPKGSFSTLEIQRTEQGDSAMYLCASSLQETQYFGPGTRLLVL.

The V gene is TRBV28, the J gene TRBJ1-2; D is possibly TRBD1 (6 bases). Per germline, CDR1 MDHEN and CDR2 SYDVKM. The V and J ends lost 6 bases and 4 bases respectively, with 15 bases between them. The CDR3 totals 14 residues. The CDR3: CASSPFGQLYGYTF. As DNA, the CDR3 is TGTGCCAGCAGCCCCTTTGGACAGCTCTATGGCTACACCTTC.

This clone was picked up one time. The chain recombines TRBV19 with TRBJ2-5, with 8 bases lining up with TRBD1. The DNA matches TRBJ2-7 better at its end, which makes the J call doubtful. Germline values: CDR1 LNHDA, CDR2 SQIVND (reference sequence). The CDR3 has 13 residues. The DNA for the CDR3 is TGTGCCAGTAGGGACAGGGTAACCTACGAGCAGTACTTC. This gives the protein CASRDRVTYEQYF.

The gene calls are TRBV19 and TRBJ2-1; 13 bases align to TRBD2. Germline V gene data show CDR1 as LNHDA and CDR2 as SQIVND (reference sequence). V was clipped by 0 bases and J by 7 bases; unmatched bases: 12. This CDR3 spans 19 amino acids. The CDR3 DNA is TGTGCCAGTAGTATAGATGGTTTAGGACTAGCGGGAGTCCGTAATGAGCAGTTCTTC. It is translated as CASSIDGLGLAGVRNEQFF.

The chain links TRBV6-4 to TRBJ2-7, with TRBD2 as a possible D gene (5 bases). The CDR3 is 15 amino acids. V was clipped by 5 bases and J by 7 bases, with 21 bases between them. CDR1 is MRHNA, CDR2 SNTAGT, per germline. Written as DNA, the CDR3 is TGTGCCAGCAGTCGCTACACGGGAACGCTTGAGGAGCAGTACTTC. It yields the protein CASSRYTGTLEEQYF.

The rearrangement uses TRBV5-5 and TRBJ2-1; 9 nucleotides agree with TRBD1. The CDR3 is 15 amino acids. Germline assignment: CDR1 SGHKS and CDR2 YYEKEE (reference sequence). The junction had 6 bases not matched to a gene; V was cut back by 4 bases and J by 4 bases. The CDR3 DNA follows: TGTGCCAGCAGCCTAACAGGGGGCCTGTACAATGAGCAGTTCTTC. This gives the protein CASSLTGGLYNEQFF. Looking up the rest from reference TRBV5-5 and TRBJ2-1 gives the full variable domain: DAGVTQSPTHLIKTRGQQVTLRCSPISGHKSVSWYQQVLGQGPQFIFQYYEKEERGRGNFPDRFSARQFPNYSSELNVNALLLGDSALYLCASSLTGGLYNEQFFGPGTRLTVL.

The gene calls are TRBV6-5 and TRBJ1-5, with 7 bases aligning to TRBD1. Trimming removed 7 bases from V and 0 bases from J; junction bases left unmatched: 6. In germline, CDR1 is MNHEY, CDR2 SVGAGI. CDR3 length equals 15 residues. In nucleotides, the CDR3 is TGTGCCAGCACTTGGGACAGTAATAGCAATCAGCCCCAGCATTTT. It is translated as CASTWDSNSNQPQHF.

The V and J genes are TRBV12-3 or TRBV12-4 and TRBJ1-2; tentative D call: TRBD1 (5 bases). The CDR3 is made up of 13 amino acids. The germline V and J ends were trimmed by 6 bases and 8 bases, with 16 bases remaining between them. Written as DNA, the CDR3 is TGTGCCAGCAGCTCCAATATTGGGGGGGGCTACACCTTC. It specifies CASSSNIGGGYTF.

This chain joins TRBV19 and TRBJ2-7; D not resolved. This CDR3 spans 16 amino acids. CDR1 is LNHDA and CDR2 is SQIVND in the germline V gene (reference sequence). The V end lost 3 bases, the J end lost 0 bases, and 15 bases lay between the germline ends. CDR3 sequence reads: CASSIPGLGSSYEQYF. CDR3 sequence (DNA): TGTGCCAGTAGTATTCCTGGGCTCGGAAGCTCCTACGAGCAGTACTTC.

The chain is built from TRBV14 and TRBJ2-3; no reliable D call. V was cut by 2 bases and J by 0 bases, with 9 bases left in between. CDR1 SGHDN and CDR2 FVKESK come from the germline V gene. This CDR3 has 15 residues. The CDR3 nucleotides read TGTGCCAGCAGCCAATTCGCCGGTAGCACAGATACGCAGTATTTT. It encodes CASSQFAGSTDTQYF.

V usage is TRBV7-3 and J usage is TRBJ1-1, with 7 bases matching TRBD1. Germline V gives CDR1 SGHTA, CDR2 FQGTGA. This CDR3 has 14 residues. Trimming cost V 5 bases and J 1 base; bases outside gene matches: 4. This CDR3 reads CASSPRDRNTEAFF. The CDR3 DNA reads TGTGCCAGCAGCCCCCGGGACAGGAACACTGAAGCTTTCTTT.

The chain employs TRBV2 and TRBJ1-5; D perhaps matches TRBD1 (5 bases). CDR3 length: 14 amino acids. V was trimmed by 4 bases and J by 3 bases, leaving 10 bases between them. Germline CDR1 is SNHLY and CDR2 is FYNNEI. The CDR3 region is CASSGRQFNQPQHF. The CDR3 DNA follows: TGTGCCAGCAGTGGTCGACAGTTCAATCAGCCCCAGCATTTT.